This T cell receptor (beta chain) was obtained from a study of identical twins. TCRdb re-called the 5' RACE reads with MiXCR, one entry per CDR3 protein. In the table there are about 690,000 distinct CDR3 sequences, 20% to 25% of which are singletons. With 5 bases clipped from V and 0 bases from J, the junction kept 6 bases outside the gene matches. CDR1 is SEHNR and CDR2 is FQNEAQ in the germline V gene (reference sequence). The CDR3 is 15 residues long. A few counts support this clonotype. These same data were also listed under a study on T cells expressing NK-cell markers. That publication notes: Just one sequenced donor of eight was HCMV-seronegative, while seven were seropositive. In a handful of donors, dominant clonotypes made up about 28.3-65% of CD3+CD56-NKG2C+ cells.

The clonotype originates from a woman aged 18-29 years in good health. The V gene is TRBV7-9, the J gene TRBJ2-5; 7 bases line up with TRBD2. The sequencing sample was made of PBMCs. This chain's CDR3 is CASSPLGLDQETQYF. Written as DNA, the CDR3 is TGTGCCAGCAGCCCTCTCGGACTAGACCAAGAGACCCAGTACTTC. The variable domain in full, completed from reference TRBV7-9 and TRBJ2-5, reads DTGVSQNPRHKITKRGQNVTFRCDPISEHNRLYWYRQTLGQGPEFLTYFQNEAQLEKSRLLSDRFSAERPKGSFSTLEIQRTEQGDSAMYLCASSPLGLDQETQYFGPGTRLLVL.